This entry lists 4 T cell receptor beta chains sequenced from one sample in a study of technical replicates of blood from several donors. The protocol was immunoSEQ multiplex PCR, while the TCRdb copy is restricted to in-frame clones and leaves out a portion. In the table there are more than 90,000 clones, 95% to 96% of which are singletons. The sample consisted of T cells isolated from PBMCs. These TCRs come from a human donor in good health.

In its sample, this clone was seen once. The gene calls are TRBV10-2 and TRBJ2-7; TRBD1 might be the D (5 bases). The CDR3 contains 12 residues. V shed 6 bases and J shed 5 bases, with 11 bases lying between them. Germline V CDR1 and CDR2: WSHSY, SAAADI. CDR3 sequence: CASRGVLDEQYF. The CDR3 DNA reads as TGCGCCAGCAGAGGGGTTCTGGACGAGCAGTACTTC.

This clone was recorded a few times. This chain links TRBV11-3 with TRBJ2-1, with D possibly TRBD2 on 6 matching bases. Germline V gene data show CDR1 as SGHNT and CDR2 as YENEEA. The V and J ends lost 5 bases and 6 bases respectively, with 17 bases between them. The CDR3 is made up of 15 amino acids. The CDR3 DNA sequence: TGTGCCAGCAGCGACCGGGACTCGGACCCCAATGAGCAGTTCTTC. Its protein is CASSDRDSDPNEQFF.

Here the CDR3 reads CASSPWTSDYEQYF. For the CDR3, the DNA is TGTGCCAGCTCGCCCTGGACTAGCGACTACGAGCAGTACTTC. V usage is TRBV18 and J usage is TRBJ2-7, with 9 bases matching TRBD2. The CDR3 runs 14 residues. V lost 6 bases, J lost 3 bases, and 6 bases stayed unmatched. Germline lookup yields CDR1 KGHSH and CDR2 LQKENI.

The rearrangement uses TRBV13 and TRBJ1-1, with 8 bases matching TRBD1. Trimming cost V 5 bases and J 1 base; bases outside gene matches: 6. In germline, CDR1 is PRHDT, CDR2 FYEKMQ (reference sequence). The CDR3 has 15 residues. The CDR3 loop is CASSTWTGKNTEAFF. CDR3 coding DNA: TGTGCCAGCAGCACCTGGACAGGGAAGAACACTGAAGCTTTCTTT.